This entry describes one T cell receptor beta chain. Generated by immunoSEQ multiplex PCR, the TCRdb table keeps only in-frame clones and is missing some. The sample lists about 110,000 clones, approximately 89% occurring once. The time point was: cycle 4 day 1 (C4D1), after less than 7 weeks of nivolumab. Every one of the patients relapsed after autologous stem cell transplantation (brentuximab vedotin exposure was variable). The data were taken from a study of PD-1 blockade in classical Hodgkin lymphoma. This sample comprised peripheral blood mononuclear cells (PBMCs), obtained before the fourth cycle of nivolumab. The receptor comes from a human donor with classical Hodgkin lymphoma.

CDR3: CASSGLDSGANVLTF. Written as DNA, the CDR3 is TGTGCCAGCTCCGGGCTCGACTCTGGGGCCAACGTCCTGACTTTC. The rearrangement uses TRBV19 and TRBJ2-6; no clear D gene. The CDR3 has 15 residues. The V gene lost 9 bases and the J gene lost 0 bases, with 12 bases spanning the gap. Germline values: CDR1 LNHDA, CDR2 SQIVND (reference sequence).